This record concerns one TCR beta chain sequence. Its antigen is currently unknown. Measured with immunoSEQ multiplex PCR; TCRdb has only the in-frame clones, and not every one. The data contain about 30,000 clones, around 90% of them singletons. Trimming left V 5 bases short and J 2 bases short, with 15 bases between. Looked up from germline, CDR1 is SGHVS and CDR2 is FNYEAQ. The CDR3 loop spans 15 amino acids. The data originate from a study of PD-1 blockade in classical Hodgkin lymphoma. General study results and limits: TCR diversity in CD4+, not CD8+, cells rose significantly by C4D1.

Every patient had relapsed following autologous stem cell transplantation, and cohorts differed in brentuximab vedotin exposure. PBMCs, once thawed, yielded CD8+ T cells isolated by magnetic negative selection. Patients had relapsed/refractory classical Hodgkin lymphoma with complete response, partial response or progressive disease as best response. Sample: CD8+ T cells from blood, taken at baseline. The source is a human donor with classical Hodgkin lymphoma. The rearrangement joins TRBV7-6 to TRBJ2-5, with D uncertain. Here the CDR3 DNA reads TGTGCCAGCAGCGCCGCGGTCAGTAAACAAGAGACCCAGTACTTC. Residues: CASSAAVSKQETQYF.